The 4 T cell receptor beta chains listed next were all sequenced from one sample in a study of cytomegalovirus exposure and HLA in healthy donors. The assay was immunoSEQ multiplex PCR, and TCRdb's table has in-frame clones only and misses some. This sample has around 70,000 clones, with around 94% found just once. Sequenced material: PBMCs. The origin of the receptors is a man aged 18 to 30 in good health and CMV-seropositive.

This rearrangement joins TRBV20-1 to TRBJ1-2, with D unclear. Germline lookup yields CDR1 DFQATT and CDR2 SNEGSKA (reference sequence). Trimming removed 3 bases at V and 6 bases at J, with 8 bases between. CDR3 length: 11 residues. The CDR3 DNA reads TGCAGTGCTAGGGGCGGGAATGGCTACACCTTC. Residues: CSARGGNGYTF.

The chain's CDR3 is CASSSPRRTSGSSSYEQYF. DNA for the CDR3: TGTGCCAGCAGTTCCCCCCGGCGGACTAGCGGGTCGAGCTCCTACGAGCAGTACTTC. The chain combines TRBV28 with TRBJ2-7; 11 bases are shared with TRBD2. CDR1 and CDR2 (germline): MDHEN, SYDVKM. V lost 4 bases and J lost 0; bases outside the gene matches: 14. The CDR3 runs to 19 residues.

This clone was recorded a few times. Written as DNA, the CDR3 is TGTGCCAGCAGTGCCGGACTAGGAACTAAAGAGACCCAGTACTTC. Translating it yields CASSAGLGTKETQYF. The chain combines TRBV2 with TRBJ2-5; TRBD2 matches at 7 bases. This CDR3 has 15 amino acids. V was pared by 4 bases and J by 3 bases, with 8 bases of the junction left unmatched. CDR1 is SNHLY and CDR2 is FYNNEI in the germline V gene. Full variable domain (rest looked up from reference TRBV2 and TRBJ2-5): EPEVTQTPSHQVTQMGQEVILRCVPISNHLYFYWYRQILGQKVEFLVSFYNNEISEKSEIFDDQFSVERPDGSNFTLKIRSTKLEDSAMYFCASSAGLGTKETQYFGPGTRLLVL.

The CDR3 region has the DNA TGTGCCAGCAGGGGGGGTCAAGAGACCCAGTACTTC. Encoded protein: CASRGGQETQYF. The V gene is TRBV2, the J gene TRBJ2-5, with a possible D match to TRBD2 (6 bases). Germline V gives CDR1 SNHLY, CDR2 FYNNEI. The V end lost 6 bases, the J end lost 2 bases, and 7 bases lay between the germline ends. The CDR3 loop spans 12 amino acids.